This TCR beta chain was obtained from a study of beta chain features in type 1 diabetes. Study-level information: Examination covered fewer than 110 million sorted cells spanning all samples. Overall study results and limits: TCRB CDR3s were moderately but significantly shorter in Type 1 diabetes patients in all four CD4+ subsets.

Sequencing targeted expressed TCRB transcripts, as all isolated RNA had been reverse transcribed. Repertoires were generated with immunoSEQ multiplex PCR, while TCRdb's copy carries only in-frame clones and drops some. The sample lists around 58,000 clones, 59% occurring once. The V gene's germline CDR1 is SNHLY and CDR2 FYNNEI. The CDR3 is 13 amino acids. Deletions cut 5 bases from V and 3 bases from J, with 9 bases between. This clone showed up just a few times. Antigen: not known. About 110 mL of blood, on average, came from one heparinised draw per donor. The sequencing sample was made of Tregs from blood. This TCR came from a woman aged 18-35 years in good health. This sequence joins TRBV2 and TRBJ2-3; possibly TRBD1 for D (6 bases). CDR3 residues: CASSQGTTDTQYF. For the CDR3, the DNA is TGTGCCAGCAGTCAGGGGACGACAGATACGCAGTATTTT.